This is a list of T cell receptor beta chains from one sample in a study of long-term antiretroviral therapy in people with HIV. Method: immunoSEQ multiplex PCR; TCRdb's copy keeps in-frame clones and lacks some. The repertoire includes approximately 24,000 clones, about 91% of them detected once, and about 9% sits in the top ten. This material consisted of unsorted PBMCs, taken 1.8 years before starting antiretroviral therapy. The receptors shown here come from a man over 45 with HIV. Each CDR3 is given with its conserved first and last residue.

V	J	CDR3
TRBV6-5	TRBJ2-7	CASSKSGTGGYEQYF
TRBV6-5	TRBJ1-2	CASSRTGGILGYTF
TRBV6-5	TRBJ1-3	CASSPSGNTIYF
TRBV5-1	TRBJ1-4	CASSSRGGGSATNEKLFF
TRBV6-4	TRBJ2-1	CASSGTVTSGDEQFF
TRBV7-9	TRBJ1-1	CASSHYLQGENTEAFF
TRBV27	TRBJ2-1	CASSSSGGRREQFF
TRBV6-1	TRBJ1-2	CASSEGGSYGYTF
TRBV4-3	TRBJ2-1	CASSYTTGPYNEQFF
TRBV28	TRBJ2-7	CASSAGGSSYEQYF
TRBV9	TRBJ2-3	CASSGRGVTAFTDTQYF
TRBV5-1	TRBJ2-7	CASSLFLADEQYF
TRBV7-8	TRBJ2-7	CASSLEGYYYEQYF
TRBV10-1	TRBJ2-7	CASSESKSGRAYEQYF
TRBV5-1	TRBJ1-1	CASSPRVDVNTEAFF
TRBV28	TRBJ2-7	CAGAGTDSYEQYF
TRBV11-2	TRBJ1-1	CASSLTDALEAFF
TRBV5-1	TRBJ2-5	CASSLVRGQETQYF
TRBV4-3	TRBJ1-2	CASSRQGRGYGYTF
TRBV15	TRBJ2-7	CATSRLPGQGGSEQYF
TRBV7-9	TRBJ2-2	CASSTIQRPGELFF
TRBV6-5	TRBJ2-7	CASSYAGRSNEQYF
TRBV19	TRBJ2-3	CATSVGFRTDTQYF
TRBV27	TRBJ2-3	CASGGEEVTDTQYF
TRBV4-2	TRBJ2-7	CASSRTWDSGSSYEQYF
TRBV7-9	TRBJ2-7	CASSLFEYYEQYF
TRBV18	TRBJ2-2	CASSPNTGRNTGELFF
TRBV2	TRBJ1-2	CAGRDRGAGYTF
TRBV6-6	TRBJ1-1	CASSYSEMNTEAFF
TRBV19	TRBJ2-7	CASSTGTAFSYEQYF
TRBV5-1	TRBJ2-7	CASSLVPSRGLDEQYF
TRBV11-2	TRBJ1-2	CASRKPGQGDGYTF
TRBV18	TRBJ2-7	CASSPRGRAGASFKDEQYF
TRBV7-9	TRBJ1-2	CASSLNHYGYTF
TRBV5-1	TRBJ1-2	CASSILDRGGYGYTF
TRBV27	TRBJ1-5	CASSPSDHWQPQHF
TRBV5-6	TRBJ2-2	CASSKKAQPVELFF
TRBV19	TRBJ1-1	CASSISGGLDTEAFF
TRBV6-5	TRBJ1-6	CASSSIVNSPLHF
TRBV27	TRBJ1-1	CASSFTGGYTEAFF
TRBV18	TRBJ2-5	CASSPGGAQETQYF
TRBV5-1	TRBJ2-7	CASSLGLQGGQYF
TRBV7-9	TRBJ1-5	CASGEGGGNQPQHF
TRBV30	TRBJ2-3	CAWSNILPDTQYF
TRBV27	TRBJ2-2	CASSPWGTGDTGELFF
TRBV5-5	TRBJ1-3	CASSLMFGVGSGNTIYF
TRBV7-2	TRBJ2-7	CASSLVALAGGPHEQYF
TRBV19	TRBJ2-7	CASSIGSRAEQYF
TRBV12-5	TRBJ1-5	CASGLGEYSNQPQHF
TRBV5-1	TRBJ2-1	CASSYSGGAYEQFF
TRBV14	TRBJ2-1	CASSHPGVAGWNEQFF
TRBV2	TRBJ2-3	CASSGGWADTQYF
TRBV27	TRBJ1-5	CASSLSWANQPQHF
TRBV9	TRBJ1-1	CASSVASGYMNTEAFF
TRBV5-6	TRBJ2-2	CASRRGRGYDTGELFF
TRBV6-1	TRBJ1-4	CASRGLKGNEKLFF
TRBV4-1	TRBJ2-2	CASSQLLASTGELFF
TRBV5-1	TRBJ1-2	CASSLGGYYGYTF
TRBV6-5	TRBJ1-6	CASSPFPSPLHF